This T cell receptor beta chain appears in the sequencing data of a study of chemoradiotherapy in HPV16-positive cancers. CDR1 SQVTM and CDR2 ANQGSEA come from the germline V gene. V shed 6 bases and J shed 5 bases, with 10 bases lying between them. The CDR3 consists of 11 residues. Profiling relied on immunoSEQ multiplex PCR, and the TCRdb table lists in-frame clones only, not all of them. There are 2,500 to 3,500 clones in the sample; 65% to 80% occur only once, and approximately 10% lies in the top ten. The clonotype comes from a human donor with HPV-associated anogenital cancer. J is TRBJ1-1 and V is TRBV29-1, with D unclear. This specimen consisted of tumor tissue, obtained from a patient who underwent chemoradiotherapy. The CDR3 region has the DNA TGCAGCGTCGTCAAAGGGACTGAAGCTTTCTTT. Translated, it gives CSVVKGTEAFF.